These 31 T cell receptor beta chains came from one sample sequenced in a study of blood T cell repertoires in COVID-19. Sequenced by immunoSEQ multiplex PCR; TCRdb stores in-frame clones only, minus some. The repertoire holds approximately 300,000 clones, with about nine tenths as singletons. Sequenced sample: peripheral blood. These receptors originate from a woman between 25 and 40 years old with COVID-19, enrolled during active disease.

The rearrangement joins TRBV6-5 to TRBJ1-2; perhaps TRBD1 as D (6 bases). Germline CDR1 MNHEY, CDR2 SVGAGI. CDR3 size: 14 residues. With 5 bases removed from V and 1 base from J, the gap between germline ends came to 11 bases. The CDR3 DNA reads TGTGCCAGCAGTCCGAGCAGGGGTAACTATGGCTACACCTTC. It codes for CASSPSRGNYGYTF.

The rearrangement joins TRBV28 to TRBJ2-5; D is undetermined. Germline values: CDR1 MDHEN, CDR2 SYDVKM. The germline V and J ends were trimmed by 3 bases and 4 bases, with 6 bases remaining between them. This CDR3 region has 12 residues. The CDR3 DNA follows: TGTGCCAGCAGTTTCCTACCAGAGACCCAGTACTTC. Encoded protein: CASSFLPETQYF.

This rearrangement joins TRBV28 to TRBJ1-5; TRBD1 might be the D (6 bases). Germline assignment: CDR1 MDHEN and CDR2 SYDVKM. There are 14 residues in the CDR3. V shed 6 bases and J shed 4 bases, with 13 bases lying between them. CDR3 sequence: CASRPSGTNQPQHF. In DNA form, the CDR3 reads TGTGCCAGCAGACCGTCAGGGACAAATCAGCCCCAGCATTTT.

The rearrangement links TRBV3-1 (or the pseudogene TRBV3-2) to TRBJ2-2; weak D call: TRBD2 (5 bases). The CDR3 runs to 17 residues. V was pared by 0 bases and J by 2 bases, with 13 bases between. Germline CDR1 reads LGHDT; CDR2 reads YNNKEL (reference sequence). The CDR3 sequence is CASSQDTRGPNTGELFF. CDR3 sequence (DNA): TGTGCCAGCAGCCAAGATACCCGAGGGCCCAACACCGGGGAGCTGTTTTTT.

J is TRBJ1-1 and V is TRBV19; unclear D gene. V was cut by 6 bases and J by 4 bases, with 12 bases left in between. The germline V gene has CDR1 LNHDA and CDR2 SQIVND (reference sequence). The CDR3 is made up of 13 amino acids. CDR3 sequence (DNA): TGTGCCAGTAGCGCACAACTAATCACTGAAGCTTTCTTT. Its translation: CASSAQLITEAFF.

The rearrangement uses TRBV13 and TRBJ2-1, with 7 bases lining up with TRBD2. V gave up 1 base and J gave up 3 bases; unmatched junction bases: 3. This CDR3 spans 15 amino acids. CDR1 and CDR2 from the germline V gene are PRHDT and FYEKMQ (reference sequence). The CDR3 loop reads CASSLVRGFYNEQFF. CDR3 nucleotides: TGTGCCAGCAGCTTAGTGCGGGGGTTCTACAATGAGCAGTTCTTC. The variable domain in full, completed from reference TRBV13 and TRBJ2-1, reads AAGVIQSPRHLIKEKRETATLKCYPIPRHDTVYWYQQGPGQDPQFLISFYEKMQSDKGSIPDRFSAQQFSDYHSELNMSSLELGDSALYFCASSLVRGFYNEQFFGPGTRLTVL.

The rearrangement uses TRBV7-3 and TRBJ2-2; D unresolved. The CDR3 covers 12 residues. The V end was cut by 6 bases, the J end by 2 bases, with 4 bases between. Germline CDR1 reads SGHTA; CDR2 reads FQGTGA. CDR3 amino acids: CASRRNTGELFF. The CDR3 DNA sequence: TGTGCCAGCAGGAGAAACACCGGGGAGCTGTTTTTT.

The rearrangement joins TRBV4-1 to TRBJ1-5, with TRBD1 identical over 7 bases. The CDR3 sequence is 14 residues long. The germline CDR1 and CDR2 sequences are MGHRA and YSYEKL. The V and J ends lost 2 bases and 9 bases, in that order; junction bases with no gene match: 7. CDR3 coding DNA: TGCGCCAGCAGCCAACCTGGACAGGCCAGGCCCCAGCATTTT. It encodes CASSQPGQARPQHF.

This sequence joins TRBV28 and TRBJ2-7; TRBD2 aligns across 7 bases. CDR1 and CDR2 from the germline V gene are MDHEN and SYDVKM. V shed 4 bases and J 0 bases; nucleotides not matched to a gene: 6. The CDR3 length is 15 residues. The CDR3 region is CASSSYGGFSYEQYF. The CDR3 coding sequence is TGTGCCAGCAGTTCCTACGGGGGGTTCTCCTACGAGCAGTACTTC. The full variable domain, completed using reference TRBV28 and TRBJ2-7, is DVKVTQSSRYLVKRTGEKVFLECVQDMDHENMFWYRQDPGLGLRLIYFSYDVKMKEKGDIPEGYSVSREKKERFSLILESASTNQTSMYLCASSSYGGFSYEQYFGPGTRLTVT.

This clone was found once. This sequence joins TRBV6-4 and TRBJ1-2, with 9 nucleotides matching TRBD1. After removal of 6 bases from V and 3 bases from J, the junction contained 5 bases not matched to a gene. CDR3 length: 14 amino acids. In germline, CDR1 is MRHNA, CDR2 SNTAGT. CDR3 sequence (DNA): TGTGCCAGCAGACGGACAGGGGAGGACTATGGCTACACCTTC. Protein sequence: CASRRTGEDYGYTF.

The rearrangement links TRBV14 to TRBJ1-3; TRBD1 agrees at 7 bases. This CDR3 has 20 amino acids. After removal of 3 bases from V and 0 bases from J, the junction contained 17 bases not matched to a gene. Germline V CDR1 and CDR2: SGHDN, FVKESK. The CDR3: CASSQFPGTDKTNSGNTIYF. CDR3 sequence (DNA): TGTGCCAGCAGCCAGTTTCCCGGGACAGACAAAACTAACTCTGGAAACACCATATATTTT.

V is TRBV29-1 and J is TRBJ1-2; D may be TRBD1 (5 bases). CDR1 and CDR2 (germline): SQVTM, ANQGSEA. The V gene lost 4 bases and the J gene lost 8 bases, with 8 bases spanning the gap. CDR3 length equals 10 residues. CDR3 sequence (DNA): TGCAGCGTTGTTCAGGGCGGCTACACCTTC. Translated: CSVVQGGYTF.

The chain combines TRBV6-5 with TRBJ1-3, with 8 positions matching TRBD1. The CDR3 runs 14 residues. Per the germline V gene, CDR1 is MNHEY and CDR2 is SVGAGI. V shed 7 bases and J 3 bases; nucleotides not matched to a gene: 5. CDR3 loop: CASKQGVRGNTIYF. The CDR3, as DNA: TGTGCCAGCAAACAGGGGGTTCGTGGAAACACCATATATTTT.

This chain links TRBV5-8 with TRBJ2-3, with 11 bases lining up with TRBD1. Germline V gene lookup returns CDR1 SGHTS and CDR2 YDEGEE. V was pared by 3 bases and J by 3 bases, with 6 bases of the junction left unmatched. This CDR3 region has 16 residues. For the CDR3, the DNA is TGTGCCAGCAGCTCCCGGGACAGGGGGTGGACAGATACGCAGTATTTT. It is translated as CASSSRDRGWTDTQYF.

V usage is TRBV24-1 and J usage is TRBJ2-2; tentatively, D is TRBD2 (6 bases). With 1 base removed from V and 5 bases from J, the gap between germline ends came to 19 bases. The CDR3 is 18 residues long. Germline CDR1 is KGHDR and CDR2 is SFDVKD. CDR3 nucleotide sequence: TGTGCCACCAGTGATTTACCGACCGGGACTGGGGGAACCGGGGAGCTGTTTTTT. Translating gives CATSDLPTGTGGTGELFF.

The sample holds one count of this clone. The CDR3 bases are TGTGCCAGTAGAGACGACAGGGGGCGATTCACCGGGGAGCTGTTTTTT. Its protein product is CASRDDRGRFTGELFF. The V call is TRBV19, the J call TRBJ2-2; TRBD1 matches 10 bases. The CDR3 has 16 residues. V lost 6 bases, J lost 4 bases, and 8 bases stayed unmatched. Germline loops: CDR1 LNHDA, CDR2 SQIVND (reference sequence). Full variable domain (remainder filled in from reference TRBV19 and TRBJ2-2): DGGITQSPKYLFRKEGQNVTLSCEQNLNHDAMYWYRQDPGQGLRLIYYSQIVNDFQKGDIAEGYSVSREKKESFPLTVTSAQKNPTAFYLCASRDDRGRFTGELFFGEGSRLTVL.

This clone was seen just once. CDR3 sequence (DNA): TGTGCCAGCAGTTTAACTAGGGTCCACTATGGCTACACCTTC. This gives the protein CASSLTRVHYGYTF. The chain employs TRBV28 and TRBJ1-2, with unresolved D. V was shortened by 2 bases and J by 3 bases, with 10 bases between the two germline ends. The CDR3 contains 14 residues. The germline V gene encodes CDR1 MDHEN and CDR2 SYDVKM.

V is TRBV6-2 or TRBV6-3 and J is TRBJ2-5; a possible D gene is TRBD1 (6 bases). Between the trimmed V and J ends, which lost 5 bases and 3 bases, there was a span of 13 bases. The CDR3 is 14 residues long. CDR1 is MNHEY, CDR2 SVGEGT, per germline. CDR3 loop: CASSLDRAKETQYF. The CDR3 DNA sequence: TGTGCCAGCAGTCTGGACAGAGCCAAAGAGACCCAGTACTTC.

J is TRBJ2-3 and V is TRBV11-3; 8 nucleotides align to TRBD2. V was pared by 5 bases and J by 11 bases, with 9 bases of the junction left unmatched. The CDR3 length is 13 residues. CDR1 is SGHNT and CDR2 is YENEEA in the germline V gene. The CDR3 is CASSPTRSGRQYF. DNA for the CDR3: TGTGCCAGCAGCCCAACTCGCAGCGGGAGGCAGTATTTT.

This clone was detected only a few times. The chain uses TRBV15 and TRBJ1-1, with 7 bases identical to TRBD1. The junction had 5 bases not matched to a gene; V was cut back by 3 bases and J by 1 base. Germline lookup yields CDR1 LNHNV and CDR2 YYDKDF (reference sequence). This CDR3 has 15 residues. CDR3 in amino acids: CATSSNRGGNTEAFF. The CDR3 coding sequence is TGTGCCACCAGCAGTAACAGGGGAGGGAACACTGAAGCTTTCTTT.

The CDR3, as DNA: TGTGCCAGCTGTCAGGGTGATTTGTCTGAAGCTTTCTTT. Protein: CASCQGDLSEAFF. The V gene is TRBV5-5, the J gene TRBJ1-1, with a weak D call TRBD1 (5 bases). The CDR3 sequence is 13 residues long. The germline gives CDR1 SGHKS, CDR2 YYEKEE (reference sequence). Trimming left V 7 bases short and J 6 bases short, with 16 bases between.

The CDR3: CASADHVAGGLRETQYF. As DNA, the CDR3 is TGCGCCAGCGCTGATCACGTAGCGGGAGGCTTGCGGGAGACCCAGTACTTC. This chain connects TRBV4-1 to TRBJ2-5, with TRBD2 identical over 10 bases. Germline CDR1 and CDR2: MGHRA and YSYEKL. The CDR3 is 17 residues long. Unmatched junction bases numbered 17, after V lost 8 bases and J lost 5 bases.

Here the CDR3 reads CASSLSGSEKLFF. CDR3 in DNA: TGTGCCAGCAGTTTATCCGGGAGCGAAAAACTGTTTTTT. The chain combines TRBV12-3 or TRBV12-4 with TRBJ1-4; no firm D call. The CDR3 consists of 13 residues. The V end was cut by 2 bases, the J end by 8 bases, with 9 bases between.

The V gene is TRBV11-2, the J gene TRBJ2-7; D is perhaps TRBD2 (5 bases). This CDR3 is 14 amino acids long. The germline CDR1 and CDR2 sequences are SGHAT and FQNNGV. V gave up 3 bases and J gave up 5 bases, with 14 bases separating them. DNA for the CDR3: TGTGCCAGCAGCTTCCGGCTAGCCGCCCACGAGCAGTACTTC. Its translation is CASSFRLAAHEQYF.

V usage is TRBV29-1 and J usage is TRBJ1-6; D is unclear. The CDR3 extends over 13 amino acids. The V and J ends lost 7 bases and 6 bases respectively, with 13 bases between them. CDR1 SQVTM and CDR2 ANQGSEA come from the germline V gene. DNA for the CDR3: TGCAGCGGCCTGCGCCTTCCTAATTCACCCCTCCACTTT. Translated, it gives CSGLRLPNSPLHF. The full variable domain, rest sourced from reference TRBV29-1 and TRBJ1-6, is SAVISQKPSRDICQRGTSLTIQCQVDSQVTMMFWYRQQPGQSLTLIATANQGSEATYESGFVIDKFPISRPNLTFSTLTVSNMSPEDSSIYLCSGLRLPNSPLHFGNGTRLTVT.

Points on this clone: Other nucleotide sequences in the sample specify the same CDR3. The V call is TRBV5-1, the J call TRBJ1-1, with D possibly being TRBD1 (5 bases). Germline CDR1 reads SGHRS; CDR2 reads YFSETQ. The length of the CDR3 is 15 residues. Trimming left V 0 bases short and J 1 base short, with 10 bases between. CDR3 amino acids: CASSLGGTANTEAFF. The CDR3 DNA follows: TGCGCCAGCAGCTTGGGCGGGACGGCGAACACTGAAGCTTTCTTT.

This CDR3 reads CASSPPLTVNTGELFF. The CDR3 DNA reads TGTGCCAGCAGCCCCCCGTTGACAGTTAACACCGGGGAGCTGTTTTTT. V usage is TRBV7-6 and J usage is TRBJ2-2; TRBD1 might be the D (5 bases). V lost 5 bases to trimming and J lost 2 bases, with 15 bases between them. Germline CDR1 and CDR2: SGHVS and FNYEAQ. This CDR3 is 16 amino acids long.

This clone was found a few times. V gene TRBV7-2 combines with J gene TRBJ2-7, with D perhaps matching TRBD1 (5 bases). Germline V lookup: CDR1 SGHTA, CDR2 FQGNSA. This CDR3 is 15 amino acids long. V dropped 7 bases and J dropped 0 bases, with 16 bases sitting between them. As DNA, the CDR3 is TGTGCCAGCAAACTGGGGCCTTTATCCTCCTACGAGCAGTACTTC. It is translated as CASKLGPLSSYEQYF.

CDR3 DNA: TGTGCCAGCTCACGTTTTAAAACTAGCAGAACTAACAATGAGCAGTTCTTC. Its protein is CASSRFKTSRTNNEQFF. The chain employs TRBV18 and TRBJ2-1; D may be TRBD2 (6 bases). Trimming stripped 4 bases from V and 5 bases from J, with 21 bases between. The CDR3 sequence is 17 residues long. CDR1 is KGHSH and CDR2 is LQKENI in the germline V gene.

The chain employs TRBV3-1 (or the pseudogene TRBV3-2) and TRBJ2-5; 8 bases match TRBD2. This CDR3 has 15 residues. V was pared by 2 bases and J by 1 base, with 3 bases of the junction left unmatched. The germline V gene has CDR1 LGHDT and CDR2 YNNKEL (reference sequence). CDR3 loop: CASSQYTSGQETQYF. The CDR3 DNA sequence: TGTGCCAGCAGCCAATACACTAGCGGCCAAGAGACCCAGTACTTC.

The V gene is TRBV25-1, the J gene TRBJ2-3, with 7 bases matching TRBD2. V shed 4 bases and J 6 bases; nucleotides not matched to a gene: 16. Germline V CDR1 and CDR2: MGHDK, SYGVNS. The CDR3 runs 17 residues. CDR3 DNA: TGTGCCAGCAGTGCATGGGGCGGCGGGAGAGGGACGGATACGCAGTATTTT. Its protein product is CASSAWGGGRGTDTQYF.